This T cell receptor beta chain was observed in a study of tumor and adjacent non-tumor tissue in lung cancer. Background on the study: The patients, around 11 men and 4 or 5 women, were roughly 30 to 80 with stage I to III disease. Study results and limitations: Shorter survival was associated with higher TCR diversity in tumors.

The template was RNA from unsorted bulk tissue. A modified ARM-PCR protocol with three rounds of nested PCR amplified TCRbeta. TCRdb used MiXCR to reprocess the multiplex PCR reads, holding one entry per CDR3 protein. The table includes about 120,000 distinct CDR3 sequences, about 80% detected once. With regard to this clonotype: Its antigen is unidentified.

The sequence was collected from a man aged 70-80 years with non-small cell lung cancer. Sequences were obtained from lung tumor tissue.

The CDR3, as DNA: TGCGCCAGCAGCCAACAGTGGCAAGAGACCCAGTACTTC. Its protein is CASSQQWQETQYF. This sequence joins TRBV4-1 and TRBJ2-5; no firm D call. The CDR3 consists of 13 residues. The germline CDR1 and CDR2 sequences are MGHRA and YSYEKL. V was cut by 2 bases and J by 2 bases, with 6 bases left in between.